These 25 T cell receptor beta chains originate from one sample sequenced in a study of regulatory T cells in long-lasting Graves disease. Arm-PCR with iRepertoire HTBI primers amplified the CDR3 regions for these TCR beta libraries. MiXCR, run by TCRdb on the multiplex PCR reads, gives a single entry per CDR3 protein. The sample comprises about 470,000 distinct CDR3 sequences, 20% to 25% of which are singletons, and less than 9% rests with the top ten. Stated time point: persistent/refractory GD, antithyroid drugs over 5 years with positive TRAb. Preparation of the TCR library used RNA extracted from PBMCs. The starting material was peripheral blood mononuclear cells (PBMCs), obtained when the disease was refractory, from a patient treated with antithyroid drugs. The receptors derive from a female donor with Graves disease.

This clonotype was seen a few times. This chain joins TRBV7-2 and TRBJ1-1; D possibly corresponds to TRBD1 (6 bases). The V and J ends lost 5 bases and 1 base respectively, with 23 bases between them. The germline V gene has CDR1 SGHTA and CDR2 FQGNSA. This CDR3 has 18 amino acids. CDR3 sequence: CASSAWRWGLQKNTEAFF. The CDR3 DNA reads as TGTGCCAGCAGCGCCTGGAGATGGGGGCTACAGAAGAACACTGAAGCTTTCTTT.

This sequence joins TRBV27 and TRBJ1-6; D gene uncertain. This CDR3 comprises 15 residues. Trimming shortened V by 4 bases and J by 9 bases, and 16 bases separated the two germline ends. Germline V gene data show CDR1 as MNHEY and CDR2 as SMNVEV (reference sequence). CDR3 sequence reads: CASSSPDRMGSPLHF. The DNA of the CDR3 is TGTGCCAGCAGTTCCCCGGACCGGATGGGTTCACCCCTCCACTTT.

Notes on this clonotype: Germline is not matched at one junction end, which may reflect a read error. The V and J genes are TRBV7-7 and TRBJ1-1, with a weak D call TRBD1 (6 bases). The V gene's germline CDR1 is SSHAT and CDR2 FNYEAQ (reference sequence). This CDR3 is 13 amino acids long. In DNA, the CDR3 is TGTGCTAGCAGCTTAGGGCAGGGGACTAAAGCTTTCTTT. It specifies CASSLGQGTKAFF.

This clonotype was seen many times. V is TRBV7-9 and J is TRBJ1-1, with a weak D call TRBD1 (5 bases). CDR1 and CDR2 from the germline V gene are SEHNR and FQNEAQ (reference sequence). This CDR3 is 14 amino acids long. Between the trimmed V and J ends, which lost 1 base and 5 bases, there was a span of 11 bases. Here the CDR3 reads CASSLGQGETEAFF. CDR3 DNA: TGTGCCAGCAGCTTAGGGCAGGGTGAGACTGAAGCTTTCTTT.

This clonotype came up a few times. V gene TRBV7-9 combines with J gene TRBJ2-7; TRBD2 might be the D (5 bases). This CDR3 region has 14 residues. V lost 7 bases to trimming and J lost 2 bases, with 15 bases between them. Germline V lookup: CDR1 SEHNR, CDR2 FQNEAQ (reference sequence). The CDR3 sequence: CASNHQERAYEQYF. CDR3 DNA: TGTGCCAGCAACCACCAGGAGAGGGCCTACGAGCAGTACTTC.

This clonotype was observed many times. The chain has TRBV7-8 and TRBJ1-4; no firm D call. The CDR3 runs 15 residues. Trimming removed 5 bases from V and 1 base from J, with 11 bases in between. Per germline, CDR1 SGHVS and CDR2 FQNEAQ. The CDR3 loop is CASSPLEGTNEKLFF. CDR3 nucleotides: TGTGCCAGCAGCCCCTTAGAGGGAACTAATGAAAAACTGTTTTTT.

The chain links TRBV20-1 to TRBJ1-2; perhaps TRBD1 as D (5 bases). Germline V gene data show CDR1 as DFQATT and CDR2 as SNEGSKA (reference sequence). Trimming stripped 3 bases from V and 4 bases from J, with 9 bases between. The length of the CDR3 is 12 residues. Here the CDR3 DNA reads TGCAGTGCTAGGGGGCAGGTCTATGGCTACACCTTC. Amino acid sequence: CSARGQVYGYTF.

This clonotype was recorded at least ten times. The rearrangement joins TRBV18 to TRBJ1-2; D is unclear. The CDR3 extends over 15 amino acids. The germline V gene has CDR1 KGHSH and CDR2 LQKENI. V was shortened by 0 bases and J by 4 bases, with 12 bases between the two germline ends. The CDR3, as DNA: TGTGCCAGCTCACCACCGAGGACGCACCCCTATGGCTACACCTTC. This gives the protein CASSPPRTHPYGYTF.

Ten or more counts support this clonotype. The chain is built from TRBV29-1 and TRBJ2-5; tentatively, D is TRBD2 (5 bases). Germline V CDR1 and CDR2: SQVTM, ANQGSEA. The V gene lost 0 bases and the J gene lost 2 bases, with 10 bases spanning the gap. The CDR3 spans 14 residues. The chain's CDR3 is CSVEDGSGQETQYF. The CDR3 nucleotides read TGCAGCGTTGAAGATGGGAGCGGACAAGAGACCCAGTACTTC.

This clonotype was seen many times. The rearrangement uses TRBV12-3 or TRBV12-4 and TRBJ2-7; D is uncertain. Trimming shortened V by 0 bases and J by 6 bases, and 6 bases separated the two germline ends. This CDR3 is 12 amino acids long. The CDR3 DNA follows: TGTGCCAGCAGTTTAGCTCTCTCCGAGCAGTACTTC. Translating gives CASSLALSEQYF.

This clonotype was counted at least ten times. J is TRBJ2-5 and V is TRBV30, with D uncertain. V was shortened by 5 bases and J by 4 bases, with 11 bases between the two germline ends. This CDR3 contains 12 residues. Per germline, CDR1 GTSNPN and CDR2 SVGIG (reference sequence). The CDR3 sequence is CAWGPSSETQYF. CDR3 in DNA: TGTGCCTGGGGACCGTCTTCAGAGACCCAGTACTTC.

CDR3 DNA: TGTGCCAGCAGCCCCGAACAGAAGACTCTAGACGGCTACACCTTC. Protein product: CASSPEQKTLDGYTF. The V and J genes are TRBV6-1 and TRBJ1-2; no firm D call. Trimming stripped 6 bases from V and 8 bases from J, with 22 bases between. This CDR3 has 15 residues. CDR1 is MNHNS and CDR2 is SASEGT in the germline V gene.

The sample holds a few counts of this clonotype. The CDR3 region is CASSLETGYTEAFF. The CDR3, as DNA: TGTGCCAGCAGCTTAGAAACGGGATACACTGAAGCTTTCTTT. The gene calls are TRBV7-2 and TRBJ1-1; D remains ambiguous. In germline, CDR1 is SGHTA, CDR2 FQGNSA. The CDR3 contains 14 residues. V was trimmed by 1 base and J by 3 bases, leaving 9 bases between them.

The J gene is TRBJ2-7, the V gene TRBV27; tentatively, D is TRBD1 or TRBD2 (5 bases each). The V and J ends lost 6 bases and 6 bases respectively, with 18 bases between them. Germline loops: CDR1 MNHEY, CDR2 SMNVEV (reference sequence). This CDR3 is built from 14 residues. CDR3 in DNA: TGTGCCAGCAGCCTACAGCGGCAGGGAGTCGAGCAGTACTTC. The encoded protein is CASSLQRQGVEQYF.

Comments on this clonotype: This clone may be a read error of a much larger clone one base away. V and J are TRBV27 and TRBJ2-7, with 7 bases lining up with TRBD1. Germline assignment: CDR1 MNHEY and CDR2 SMNVEV (reference sequence). The V gene end was trimmed by 7 bases and the J gene end by 2 bases; junction bases not matched to a gene: 8. This CDR3 has 14 amino acids. Here the CDR3 DNA reads TGTGCCAGCAAAGGACAGGAGGCAACCTACGAGCAGTACTTC. Its protein product is CASKGQEATYEQYF.

This clonotype was picked up many times. The genes are TRBV18 and TRBJ2-2; D might be TRBD1 or TRBD2, each matching 5 bases. The germline gives CDR1 KGHSH, CDR2 LQKENI. This CDR3 comprises 14 residues. V lost 5 bases and J 7 bases, leaving 14 bases between the germline ends. CDR3 sequence (DNA): TGTGCCAGCTCATTGAAGAGGGGCGGCGGGGAGCTGTTTTTT. As protein: CASSLKRGGGELFF.

The CDR3 nucleotides read TGTGCCAGCAGTTTATACCAGGGGAGCAATCAGCCCCAGCATTTT. This codes for CASSLYQGSNQPQHF. J is TRBJ1-5 and V is TRBV27; a weak D match, TRBD1 (6 bases). The CDR3 length is 15 residues. In germline, CDR1 is MNHEY, CDR2 SMNVEV (reference sequence). Trimming removed 1 base at V and 1 base at J, with 8 bases between.

This clonotype has at least ten counts. This chain joins TRBV28 and TRBJ1-1, with a possible D match to TRBD1 (5 bases). The CDR3 spans 12 residues. From germline, CDR1 is MDHEN and CDR2 SYDVKM. V dropped 8 bases and J dropped 10 bases, with 17 bases sitting between them. This CDR3 is CASRGQGRPAFF. CDR3 DNA sequence: TGTGCCAGCCGTGGTCAGGGCAGGCCAGCTTTCTTT.

The rearrangement joins TRBV4-3 to TRBJ1-1, with D possibly being TRBD1 (5 bases). The CDR3 spans 15 residues. Germline CDR1 reads LGHNA; CDR2 reads YSLEER. Trimming shortened V by 4 bases and J by 5 bases, and 17 bases separated the two germline ends. The CDR3 is CASSLGAGLRTEAFF. DNA of the CDR3: TGCGCCAGCAGCCTCGGAGCGGGGCTGAGGACTGAAGCTTTCTTT.

A few counts support this clonotype. The junction departs from germline at one end; a sequencing error may be responsible. CDR3 protein: CASSLLPTSEKLFF. The CDR3 DNA reads as TGTGCCAGCAGTTTACTCCCAACTAGTGAAAAACTGTTTTTT. The J gene is TRBJ1-4, the V gene TRBV28; D is uncertain. The CDR3 totals 14 residues. The germline V gene encodes CDR1 MDHEN and CDR2 SYDVKM.

The table lists this clonotype with many counts. V usage is TRBV2 and J usage is TRBJ2-5; 8 nucleotides match TRBD1. The CDR3 runs 15 residues. CDR1 and CDR2 (germline): SNHLY, FYNNEI. J lost 3 bases, V lost 7 bases, and 10 bases had no gene match. This CDR3 is CASTLRTGTKETQYF. CDR3 bases: TGTGCCAGCACCCTCCGGACAGGGACCAAAGAGACCCAGTACTTC.

The V and J genes are TRBV29-1 and TRBJ1-2; TRBD1 matches 7 bases. Germline trimming cut 7 bases from V and 4 bases from J; bases unmatched to any gene: 9. CDR3 length equals 13 residues. Germline CDR1 reads SQVTM; CDR2 reads ANQGSEA. The CDR3 nucleotides are TGCAGCGCGCGGGACAGCGCAATCTATGGCTACACCTTC. Its protein product is CSARDSAIYGYTF.

The table lists this clonotype with a few counts. V and J are TRBV19 and TRBJ2-7; D possibly corresponds to TRBD2 (5 bases). Looked up from germline, CDR1 is LNHDA and CDR2 is SQIVND (reference sequence). The ends were cut back, 5 bases at V and 7 bases at J, with 21 bases in the middle. The CDR3 extends over 15 amino acids. CDR3 sequence reads: CASSPRTGSTPEQYF. CDR3 bases: TGTGCCAGTAGTCCGAGGACTGGCTCCACTCCAGAGCAGTACTTC.

The V and J genes are TRBV12-3 or TRBV12-4 and TRBJ1-5; the D is unclear. CDR3 length: 13 residues. V was pared by 7 bases and J by 1 base, with 8 bases between. The CDR3, as DNA: TGTGCCAGCACCCGACGCAGCAATCAGCCCCAGCATTTT. This codes for CASTRRSNQPQHF.

The table lists this clonotype with a few counts. The rearrangement joins TRBV6-1 to TRBJ1-6; D is perhaps TRBD1 (6 bases). The CDR3 covers 16 residues. Germline V gene data show CDR1 as MNHNS and CDR2 as SASEGT. V was pared by 6 bases and J by 0 bases, with 12 bases between. The CDR3 nucleotides read TGTGCCAGCAGGAGACAGGCCCCCTCCTATAATTCACCCCTCCACTTT. As protein: CASRRQAPSYNSPLHF.